What follows are 32 T cell receptor beta chains derived from one specimen sequenced in a study of cytomegalovirus exposure and HLA in healthy donors. Researchers ran the PCR with 60 Vbeta and 13 Jbeta primers. Assay: immunoSEQ multiplex PCR; the TCRdb copy retains only in-frame clones and omits some. Of fewer than 200,000 clones in the sample, roughly 87% were seen once. Sequenced input: PBMCs. The origin of the receptors is a girl under three years old in good health and CMV-seronegative.

A single count supports this clone. A junction boundary mismatches the germline segment, possibly from a read error. The V gene is TRBV9, the J gene TRBJ2-3; D is possibly TRBD2 (7 bases). Germline loops: CDR1 SGDLS, CDR2 YYNGEE. The CDR3 is 15 residues long. As DNA, the CDR3 is TGTGCCAGCACCGTAACCGGGGGGCAGGCAGATACGCAGTATTTT. Protein product: CASTVTGGQADTQYF. Full variable domain (outside the CDR3, taken from reference TRBV9 and TRBJ2-3): DSGVTQTPKHLITATGQRVTLRCSPRSGDLSVYWYQQSLDQGLQFLIQYYNGEERAKGNILERFSAQQFPDLHSELNLSSLELGDSALYFCASTVTGGQADTQYFGPGTRLTVL.

Here the CDR3 DNA reads TGTGCCAGCAGTTACTCGATACAGGGGGCCTACGAGCAGTACTTC. This sequence encodes CASSYSIQGAYEQYF. The gene calls are TRBV6-5 and TRBJ2-7; 8 bases are shared with TRBD1. The CDR3 covers 15 residues. After removal of 0 bases from V and 2 bases from J, the junction contained 3 bases not matched to a gene. The germline gives CDR1 MNHEY, CDR2 SVGAGI.

This clone was seen a handful of times. V gene TRBV19 combines with J gene TRBJ1-4, with D maybe TRBD1 (6 bases). From germline, CDR1 is LNHDA and CDR2 SQIVND (reference sequence). V was shortened by 6 bases and J by 2 bases, with 10 bases between the two germline ends. CDR3 length: 14 residues. The CDR3 DNA reads as TGTGCCAGTAGCTCCACAGGGACTAATGAAAAACTGTTTTTT. Its protein is CASSSTGTNEKLFF.

This sequence joins TRBV11-1 and TRBJ2-7, with TRBD1 as a possible D gene (6 bases). Per the germline V gene, CDR1 is SGHAT and CDR2 is FQDESV (reference sequence). V was shortened by 4 bases and J by 4 bases, with 17 bases between the two germline ends. This CDR3 has 15 amino acids. The CDR3: CASSYVGTSPYEQYF. DNA of the CDR3: TGTGCCAGCAGCTATGTGGGGACATCCCCTTACGAGCAGTACTTC. The full variable domain, with the rest looked up from reference TRBV11-1 and TRBJ2-7, is EAEVAQSPRYKITEKSQAVAFWCDPISGHATLYWYRQILGQGPELLVQFQDESVVDDSQLPKDRFSAERLKGVDSTLKIQPAELGDSAMYLCASSYVGTSPYEQYFGPGTRLTVT.

This chain's CDR3 is CASSLRTRRGYNEQFF. In DNA form, the CDR3 reads TGTGCCAGCAGCCTCCGGACCCGAAGGGGCTACAATGAGCAGTTCTTC. V gene TRBV7-8 combines with J gene TRBJ2-1; a weak D match, TRBD1 (5 bases). Trimming removed 5 bases at V and 3 bases at J, with 17 bases between. CDR1 is SGHVS and CDR2 is FQNEAQ in the germline V gene. There are 16 residues in the CDR3.

J is TRBJ1-1 and V is TRBV7-3; D is possibly TRBD1 (6 bases). Trimming took off 5 bases at V and 0 bases at J, with 7 bases between the two ends. This CDR3 has 13 amino acids. The V gene's germline CDR1 is SGHTA and CDR2 FQGTGA. The CDR3 protein is CASSTGLNTEAFF. The CDR3 nucleotides are TGTGCCAGCAGCACAGGGTTGAACACTGAAGCTTTCTTT.

J is TRBJ2-4 and V is TRBV5-1; D is possibly TRBD1 (5 bases). Trimming removed 4 bases at V and 7 bases at J, with 15 bases between. Germline loops: CDR1 SGHRS, CDR2 YFSETQ. This CDR3 spans 14 amino acids. CDR3 loop: CASSTQGTDNIQYF. DNA for the CDR3: TGCGCCAGCAGCACCCAGGGTACGGATAACATTCAGTACTTC.

This chain connects TRBV4-1 to TRBJ2-3; D remains unclear. From germline, CDR1 is MGHRA and CDR2 YSYEKL. Trimming removed 1 base from V and 5 bases from J, with 7 bases in between. CDR3 length: 13 residues. The CDR3 spells CASSQAPEDTQYF. The CDR3 coding sequence is TGCGCCAGCAGCCAAGCGCCAGAAGATACGCAGTATTTT.

This chain connects TRBV4-2 to TRBJ1-2, with a possible D match to TRBD1 (6 bases). With 0 bases removed from V and 9 bases from J, the gap between germline ends came to 11 bases. This CDR3 has 13 amino acids. CDR1 and CDR2 (germline): LGHNA, YNFKEQ. In DNA form, the CDR3 reads TGTGCCAGCAGCCAAGATCCCAGGGGACGCTACACCTTC. Protein: CASSQDPRGRYTF.

The V call is TRBV7-9, the J call TRBJ2-2; tentatively, D is TRBD2 (6 bases). The germline V gene encodes CDR1 SEHNR and CDR2 FQNEAQ (reference sequence). This CDR3 region has 15 residues. V was cut by 5 bases and J by 0 bases, with 10 bases left in between. Here the CDR3 reads CASSLERANTGELFF. For the CDR3, the DNA is TGTGCCAGCAGCCTGGAGCGGGCGAACACCGGGGAGCTGTTTTTT. Combining the CDR3 with reference TRBV7-9 and TRBJ2-2 gives the whole variable domain DTGVSQNPRHKITKRGQNVTFRCDPISEHNRLYWYRQTLGQGPEFLTYFQNEAQLEKSRLLSDRFSAERPKGSFSTLEIQRTEQGDSAMYLCASSLERANTGELFFGEGSRLTVL.

The chain couples TRBV2 to TRBJ2-7; 9 bases line up with TRBD1. The junction had 14 bases not matched to a gene; V was cut back by 8 bases and J by 3 bases. The CDR3 has 16 amino acids. The germline V gene encodes CDR1 SNHLY and CDR2 FYNNEI. CDR3 sequence reads: CASDEADRGSDYEQYF. Written as DNA, the CDR3 is TGTGCCAGCGATGAGGCGGACAGGGGTAGCGACTACGAGCAGTACTTC.

This clone was detected only once. The rearrangement links TRBV9 to TRBJ2-7; TRBD2 aligns across 9 bases. Germline trimming cut 0 bases from V and 2 bases from J; bases unmatched to any gene: 9. CDR3 length equals 17 residues. In germline, CDR1 is SGDLS, CDR2 YYNGEE. This CDR3 reads CASSVGGIGGGAYEQYF. In nucleotides, the CDR3 is TGTGCCAGCAGCGTAGGGGGGATTGGCGGGGGGGCCTACGAGCAGTACTTC.

J is TRBJ1-1 and V is TRBV6-1, with D uncertain. From germline, CDR1 is MNHNS and CDR2 SASEGT. The CDR3 is 14 residues long. V lost 6 bases and J 3 bases, leaving 14 bases between the germline ends. The DNA of the CDR3 is TGTGCCAGCAGCCGAGGGTCATGGGACACTGAAGCTTTCTTT. Amino acids: CASSRGSWDTEAFF.

The chain joins TRBV13 to TRBJ2-1, with 7 nucleotides matching TRBD2. The junction had 5 bases not matched to a gene; V was cut back by 0 bases and J by 9 bases. CDR1 and CDR2 from the germline V gene are PRHDT and FYEKMQ (reference sequence). The CDR3 totals 14 residues. Here the CDR3 DNA reads TGTGCCAGCAGCTTAGGCGGGGGGTCGGGTGAGCAGTTCTTC. Protein product: CASSLGGGSGEQFF.

The chain employs TRBV7-8 and TRBJ2-1, with D uncertain. Per the germline V gene, CDR1 is SGHVS and CDR2 is FQNEAQ. The CDR3 is made up of 16 amino acids. Trimming cost V 1 base and J 4 bases, with 14 bases left between them. CDR3 region: CASSLVGGTPYNEQFF. The CDR3 DNA is TGTGCCAGCAGCTTAGTAGGCGGCACACCGTACAATGAGCAGTTCTTC.

This chain joins TRBV15 and TRBJ1-5; 7 nucleotides line up with TRBD1. Losses at the gene ends were 3 bases for V and 3 bases for J; bases not matched to a gene: 8. CDR1 and CDR2 (germline): LNHNV, YYDKDF (reference sequence). CDR3 size: 16 residues. The CDR3 DNA reads TGTGCCACCAGCAGGTCAGGGGGACAGTCCAATCAGCCCCAGCATTTT. Translated: CATSRSGGQSNQPQHF. Full variable domain (remainder filled in from reference TRBV15 and TRBJ1-5): DAMVIQNPRYQVTQFGKPVTLSCSQTLNHNVMYWYQQKSSQAPKLLFHYYDKDFNNEADTPDNFQSRRPNTSFCFLDIRSPGLGDTAMYLCATSRSGGQSNQPQHFGDGTRLSIL.

The rearrangement uses TRBV9 and TRBJ1-1; TRBD1 matches 8 bases. This CDR3 is built from 13 residues. Trimming at V came to 8 bases and at J to 3 bases, leaving 6 bases not matched to a gene. The germline V gene encodes CDR1 SGDLS and CDR2 YYNGEE. DNA of the CDR3: TGTGCCAGTCGCAGGGGGCAGGACACTGAAGCTTTCTTT. It yields the protein CASRRGQDTEAFF.

V usage is TRBV27 and J usage is TRBJ2-7; a possible D gene is TRBD1 (5 bases). This CDR3 region has 15 residues. Trimming cost V 5 bases and J 3 bases, with 17 bases left between them. CDR1 and CDR2 from the germline V gene are MNHEY and SMNVEV (reference sequence). The CDR3 DNA sequence: TGTGCCAGCAGTCCACAAGGGGTGAGCTTCTACGAGCAGTACTTC. Translation gives CASSPQGVSFYEQYF.

This clone has a handful of counts. V usage is TRBV25-1 and J usage is TRBJ1-2; 7 positions agree with TRBD1. This CDR3 comprises 15 residues. Germline values: CDR1 MGHDK, CDR2 SYGVNS. The V gene end was trimmed by 0 bases and the J gene end by 8 bases; junction bases not matched to a gene: 9. CDR3: CASSEYSETGKGYTF. The CDR3 nucleotides are TGTGCCAGCAGTGAATACTCCGAGACAGGGAAAGGCTACACCTTC.

The chain employs TRBV14 and TRBJ1-4; TRBD1 might be the D (5 bases). The length of the CDR3 is 15 residues. Germline lookup yields CDR1 SGHDN and CDR2 FVKESK. The V gene lost 1 base and the J gene lost 7 bases, with 13 bases spanning the gap. CDR3 protein: CASSQGDSWTEKLFF. The CDR3 nucleotides are TGTGCCAGCAGCCAAGGTGACAGTTGGACTGAAAAACTGTTTTTT.

This rearrangement joins TRBV23-1 to TRBJ1-3, with TRBD1 identical over 9 bases. TRBV23-1 is marked as an open reading frame, function uncertain. CDR3 length: 22 residues. J lost 0 bases, V lost 0 bases, and 18 bases had no gene match. Here the CDR3 reads CASSQSFPGQGSLGDSGNTIYF. In DNA form, the CDR3 reads TGCGCCAGCAGTCAATCGTTTCCGGGACAGGGATCGTTAGGGGACTCTGGAAACACCATATATTTT.

This sequence joins TRBV13 and TRBJ1-1, with 8 bases lining up with TRBD1. This CDR3 has 16 amino acids. The ends lost 5 bases at V and 4 bases at J; junction bases unmatched: 12. Germline V lookup: CDR1 PRHDT, CDR2 FYEKMQ (reference sequence). CDR3: CASSRRTGSVGTEAFF. The CDR3 nucleotides read TGTGCCAGCAGCCGAAGGACAGGGTCCGTCGGCACTGAAGCTTTCTTT.

The rearrangement joins TRBV21-1 to TRBJ2-1; TRBD2 is the table's D call and was not checked against the DNA. TRBV21-1 is reported as a pseudogene. The CDR3 runs to 17 residues. DNA of the CDR3: TGTGCCAGCAGCAAAGTTGTCCAGCGGGGAGTTCACAATGAGCAGTTCTTC. It specifies CASSKVVQRGVHNEQFF.

The gene calls are TRBV13 and TRBJ1-4, with TRBD1 as a possible D gene (5 bases). Trimming left V 2 bases short and J 8 bases short, with 12 bases between. The CDR3 has 14 residues. CDR1 PRHDT and CDR2 FYEKMQ come from the germline V gene (reference sequence). CDR3 loop: CASSLYQQVEKLFF. The CDR3 coding sequence is TGTGCCAGCAGCTTATATCAACAGGTGGAAAAACTGTTTTTT.

The chain has TRBV2 and TRBJ1-2; D is possibly TRBD1 (6 bases). Germline values: CDR1 SNHLY, CDR2 FYNNEI. V lost 7 bases and J 8 bases, leaving 17 bases between the germline ends. This CDR3 comprises 13 residues. The CDR3 loop reads CASNEGGGLGYTF. In nucleotides, the CDR3 is TGTGCCAGCAACGAAGGGGGGGGACTAGGCTACACCTTC. Full variable domain (outside the CDR3, taken from reference TRBV2 and TRBJ1-2): EPEVTQTPSHQVTQMGQEVILRCVPISNHLYFYWYRQILGQKVEFLVSFYNNEISEKSEIFDDQFSVERPDGSNFTLKIRSTKLEDSAMYFCASNEGGGLGYTFGSGTRLTVV.

This chain uses TRBV30 with TRBJ1-2, with a tentative D call TRBD1 (5 bases). The germline V gene encodes CDR1 GTSNPN and CDR2 SVGIG (reference sequence). Trimming removed 2 bases from V and 1 base from J, with 11 bases in between. This CDR3 has 14 amino acids. DNA of the CDR3: TGTGCCTGGAGTCCGGGGACTTTTAACTATGGCTACACCTTC. Amino acids: CAWSPGTFNYGYTF.

The chain links TRBV27 to TRBJ2-3; TRBD1 matches at 7 bases. CDR1 and CDR2 (germline): MNHEY, SMNVEV (reference sequence). This CDR3 contains 14 residues. V shed 4 bases and J 4 bases; nucleotides not matched to a gene: 5. DNA of the CDR3: TGTGCCAGCAGTTCTCACAGGGGCTCAGATACGCAGTATTTT. Translation gives CASSSHRGSDTQYF.

The rearrangement uses TRBV5-1 and TRBJ1-2, with 7 bases matching TRBD1. The CDR3 covers 15 residues. V was clipped by 2 bases and J by 2 bases; unmatched bases: 6. Per the germline V gene, CDR1 is SGHRS and CDR2 is YFSETQ. This CDR3 reads CASSFTMTGNYGYTF. Here the CDR3 DNA reads TGCGCCAGCAGCTTTACCATGACAGGGAACTATGGCTACACCTTC.

The chain carries TRBV6-5 and TRBJ1-1; D not certain. Trimming removed 2 bases from V and 5 bases from J, with 9 bases in between. The CDR3 has 13 amino acids. Germline V gene lookup returns CDR1 MNHEY and CDR2 SVGAGI. In DNA form, the CDR3 reads TGTGCCAGCAGTTACGTGGGGAGTACTGAAGCTTTCTTT. It yields the protein CASSYVGSTEAFF.

The V call is TRBV4-1, the J call TRBJ2-7, with no clear D. Germline V lookup: CDR1 MGHRA, CDR2 YSYEKL. This CDR3 is 11 amino acids long. V lost 2 bases and J lost 6, with 5 bases in between. In DNA form, the CDR3 reads TGCGCCAGCAGCCAACTCTCCGAGCAGTACTTC. It codes for CASSQLSEQYF.

Comments on this clone: An end of the junction differs from the germline gene, which may be a read error. The V call is TRBV18, the J call TRBJ2-7; possibly TRBD2 for D (6 bases). CDR1 KGHSH and CDR2 LQKENI come from the germline V gene. The CDR3 contains 12 residues. The CDR3 nucleotides read TGTGCCAGCTCACCACCGGAGGGGAAGCAATACTTC. This sequence encodes CASSPPEGKQYF. Filled out from reference TRBV18 and TRBJ2-7, the complete variable domain reads NAGVMQNPRHLVRRRGQEARLRCSPMKGHSHVYWYRQLPEEGLKFMVYLQKENIIDESGMPKERFSAEFPKEGPSILRIQQVVRGDSAAYFCASSPPEGKQYFGPGTRLTVT.

CDR3 sequence (DNA): TGTGCCAGTAGTATACGTTTTTATAGGACAGGGGGCAACAAATCCTACAATGAGCAGTTCTTC. This encodes CASSIRFYRTGGNKSYNEQFF. V is TRBV19 and J is TRBJ2-1; the match to TRBD1 covers 11 bases. The V gene end was trimmed by 2 bases and the J gene end by 1 base; junction bases not matched to a gene: 16. The CDR3 has 21 residues. CDR1 LNHDA and CDR2 SQIVND come from the germline V gene (reference sequence).